The rows below give T cell receptor beta chains drawn from one sample of a study of T cells after yellow fever vaccination. TCRdb reanalysed the 5' RACE reads using MiXCR and keeps one entry per CDR3 protein. Found here are approximately 550,000 distinct CDR3 sequences, less than 20% of them singletons; the top ten hold 14%. Sequencing used PBMCs, obtained 15 days after the yellow fever booster vaccination. The receptors were sampled from a man aged 30 to 45 who received the YFV17D yellow fever vaccine. The CDR3 runs from the conserved cysteine through the conserved F or W. The D gene is left open where the match is weak. The listing skips clone size in some rows; elsewhere it reads once, few, many or a size class.

TRBD2,TRBJ2-3,few,15,TRBV7-9,CAGGLAGASTDTQYF,TGTGCCGGGGGACTAGCGGGAGCTAGCACAGATACGCAGTATTTT
.,TRBJ2-1,.,17,TRBV29-1,CSLLRPERGRVYNEQFF,TGCAGCCTCCTTCGCCCCGAACGGGGGCGCGTATACAATGAGCAGTTCTTC
.,TRBJ2-6,.,13,TRBV25-1,CASSDAGANVLTF,TGTGCCAGCAGTGATGCAGGGGCCAACGTCCTGACTTTC
.,TRBJ1-4,many,11,TRBV7-9,CASSRSRELFF,TGTGCCAGCAGCAGATCACGAGAACTGTTTTTT
.,TRBJ2-1,.,21,TRBV4-1,CASSQVIAGGASFSAYNEQFF,TGCGCCAGCAGCCAAGTTATCGCGGGTGGAGCGAGCTTTTCCGCCTACAATGAGCAGTTCTTC
TRBD2,TRBJ2-1,few,18,TRBV5-1,CASSLKGTSGSSYNEQFF,TGCGCCAGCAGCTTAAAAGGGACTAGCGGGAGCTCCTACAATGAGCAGTTCTTC
.,TRBJ1-1,many,11,TRBV6-1,CASTVNTEAFF,TGTGCCAGCACGGTGAACACTGAAGCTTTCTTT
.,TRBJ2-5,.,14,TRBV3-1,CASSQGLTGETQYF,TGTGCCAGCAGCCAAGGACTCACGGGGGAGACCCAGTACTTC
TRBD2,TRBJ2-3,.,14,TRBV4-1,CASSRTSYADTQYF,TGCGCCAGCAGCCGGACTAGCTACGCAGATACGCAGTATTTT
.,TRBJ2-1,few,15,TRBV12-3/TRBV12-4,CASSLSGQRSDEQFF,TGTGCCAGCAGTTTGTCGGGACAACGGAGCGATGAGCAGTTCTTC
.,TRBJ2-5,.,15,TRBV4-3,CASSQTRTYQETQYF,TGCGCCAGCAGCCAAACCCGGACGTACCAAGAGACCCAGTACTTC
TRBD2,TRBJ2-7,few,15,TRBV7-2,CASSTSGRESYEQYF,TGTGCCAGCAGCACCTCGGGGAGGGAGTCCTACGAGCAGTACTTC
.,TRBJ2-7,.,12,TRBV7-6,CASSQTPFEQYF,TGTGCCAGCAGCCAAACCCCCTTCGAGCAGTACTTC
.,TRBJ2-7,few,15,TRBV7-2,CASSFLGTVSYEQYF,TGTGCCAGCAGCTTCCTCGGGACCGTCTCGTACGAGCAGTACTTC
.,TRBJ2-3,few,14,TRBV3-1,CASSQSSGLPTQYF,TGTGCCAGCAGCCAGTCTTCGGGACTCCCGACGCAGTATTTT
TRBD2,TRBJ2-3,.,17,TRBV4-3,CASSQDWGGNPADTQYF,TGCGCCAGCAGCCAAGATTGGGGGGGAAACCCCGCAGATACGCAGTATTTT
TRBD1,TRBJ2-1,.,14,TRBV19,CASRYDRVTNEQFF,TGTGCCAGTAGATACGACAGGGTCACGAATGAGCAGTTCTTC
TRBD1,TRBJ1-4,few,14,TRBV6-5,CASSYSRTGEKLFF,TGTGCCAGCAGTTACTCGCGGACAGGCGAAAAACTGTTTTTT
.,TRBJ2-5,.,15,TRBV7-2,CASSPQGRYQETQYF,TGTGCCAGCAGCCCCCAAGGGAGGTACCAAGAGACCCAGTACTTC
TRBD2,TRBJ2-3,.,15,TRBV6-4,CASSSLAGVPDTQYF,TGTGCCAGCAGTTCACTAGCGGGAGTCCCAGATACGCAGTATTTT
.,TRBJ1-5,.,13,TRBV5-1,CASSDNPGQPQHF,TGCGCCAGCAGTGACAACCCGGGTCAGCCCCAGCATTTT
.,TRBJ2-2,many,14,TRBV29-1,CSVAEQWNTGELFF,TGCAGCGTAGCCGAACAGTGGAACACCGGGGAGCTGTTTTTT